The rows below give T cell receptor beta chains drawn from one sample of a study of cytomegalovirus exposure and HLA in healthy donors. Using immunoSEQ multiplex PCR, the repertoire was profiled, and TCRdb retains in-frame clones only, with some absent. This sample carries 150,000 or so clones, with around 1.5% going to the ten biggest clones. Input material: PBMCs. Receptors were obtained from a woman aged 50 to 65 in good health and CMV-seronegative. Both conserved end residues are part of each CDR3. A D gene is named only where the DNA matches it firmly.

- | TRBJ2-3 | TRBV6-4 | TGTGCCAGCAGTGACTCGGACAGAGATACGCAGTATTTT | CASSDSDRDTQYF
- | TRBJ2-7 | TRBV4-3 | TGCGCCAGCAGCCAAGGGGCAGGGTACGAGCAGTACTTC | CASSQGAGYEQYF
- | TRBJ1-4 | TRBV6-1 | TGTGCCAGCAGTCGGGTACACGGCCGCGAAAAACTGTTTTTT | CASSRVHGREKLFF
- | TRBJ1-2 | TRBV27 | TGTGCCAGCAGTTTCCAGCCAGGTTATGGCTACACCTTC | CASSFQPGYGYTF
- | TRBJ1-5 | TRBV4-1 | TGCGCCAGCAGCCAAGTGCCGGGAGCGGACCAGCCCCAGCATTTT | CASSQVPGADQPQHF
- | TRBJ2-7 | TRBV6-6 | TGTGCCAGCAGGCTAGCCTACGAGCAGTACTTC | CASRLAYEQYF
- | TRBJ2-3 | TRBV10-2 | TGCGCCAGCAGCCCTAGACCCATCACAGATACGCAGTATTTT | CASSPRPITDTQYF
- | TRBJ2-5 | TRBV6-5 | TGTGCCAGCACCGACCCTAGCGTGGGCGGGGAGACCCAGTACTTC | CASTDPSVGGETQYF
- | TRBJ1-4 | TRBV5-1 | TGCGCCAGCAGCCTCACCGCGGGCTCATATGAAAAACTGTTTTTT | CASSLTAGSYEKLFF
TRBD1 | TRBJ2-7 | TRBV14 | TGTGCCAGCGGGGACTCGGGACAGGGCGGTAACGAGCAGTACTTC | CASGDSGQGGNEQYF
TRBD1 | TRBJ1-2 | TRBV14 | TGTGCCAGCAGCCCCCGGGACAGGGCTAACTATGGCTACACCTTC | CASSPRDRANYGYTF
- | TRBJ1-4 | TRBV6-1 | TGTGCCAGCAGTGAAGGTCGGGGGGCCAGACTGTTTTTT | CASSEGRGARLFF
TRBD1 | TRBJ1-2 | TRBV28 | TGTGCCAGCAGTTTTATAGGGACAGTCGACAGTTACTTC | CASSFIGTVDSYF
- | TRBJ2-4 | TRBV5-6 | TGTGCCAGGAGCTTGGTAACAGGGAACATTCAGTACTTC | CARSLVTGNIQYF